These 9 T cell receptor beta chains originate from one sample sequenced in a study of shared clonotypes between healthy human individuals (dated by TCRdb to the early 2020s). The library relied on the immunoSEQ multiplex PCR assay. As stored in TCRdb, this immuneACCESS dataset retains in-frame rearrangements with V and J assigned. A fraction of the clones does not appear; measured against another copy, unresolved V genes explain less than half of the discrepancy, and the remainder lacks a known reason. The sample profile shows 1.4 million to 1.5 million clones; roughly 96% of them were found once. Over 1% of the sample is held by the ten biggest clonotypes. The sequenced material came from naive CD4+ T cells sorted from blood. In light of the paper, this sample's cell subset or site label describes: CD45RA+ positively selected. All receptors derive from a man under 40 in good health.

This chain joins TRBV4-3 and TRBJ2-7, with 8 bases aligning to TRBD2. Germline CDR1 reads LGHNA; CDR2 reads YSLEER. After removal of 1 base from V and 7 bases from J, the junction contained 9 bases not matched to a gene. CDR3 length: 15 residues. CDR3 sequence: CASSQVASGSSEQYF. The CDR3, as DNA: TGCGCCAGCAGCCAAGTAGCTAGCGGGTCTAGTGAGCAGTACTTC.

The rearrangement joins TRBV5-1 to TRBJ2-7; no clear D gene. The CDR3 has 14 residues. Germline CDR1 and CDR2: SGHRS and YFSETQ. With 0 bases removed from V and 2 bases from J, the gap between germline ends came to 9 bases. CDR3 bases: TGCGCCAGCAGCTTGGTGGTCGGAGCCTACGAGCAGTACTTC. Protein product: CASSLVVGAYEQYF.

The V gene is TRBV7-9, the J gene TRBJ2-3; D is possibly TRBD2 (6 bases). The CDR3 length is 19 residues. The V gene lost 5 bases and the J gene lost 0 bases, with 24 bases spanning the gap. The germline gives CDR1 SEHNR, CDR2 FQNEAQ (reference sequence). CDR3 residues: CASSPANVWGESSTDTQYF. The CDR3 nucleotides read TGTGCCAGCAGCCCTGCCAATGTGTGGGGGGAGTCTAGCACAGATACGCAGTATTTT.

V is TRBV28 and J is TRBJ1-2, with D hard to call. This CDR3 has 13 residues. Germline V CDR1 and CDR2: MDHEN, SYDVKM. Trimming removed 7 bases from V and 4 bases from J, with 13 bases in between. The CDR3 coding sequence is TGTGCCAGCATCCCGGGGAGAAGCTATGGCTACACCTTC. This encodes CASIPGRSYGYTF.

This chain uses TRBV19 with TRBJ1-5; D possibly corresponds to TRBD1 (5 bases). Trimming shortened V by 4 bases and J by 0 bases, and 10 bases separated the two germline ends. The CDR3 spans 15 residues. Germline lookup yields CDR1 LNHDA and CDR2 SQIVND (reference sequence). The CDR3 reads CASSRQPYSNQPQHF. In nucleotides, the CDR3 is TGTGCCAGTAGTAGACAGCCTTATAGCAATCAGCCCCAGCATTTT.

This clone has a single count. The gene calls are TRBV28 and TRBJ2-1, with 13 bases matching TRBD2. The CDR3 extends over 17 amino acids. Germline V CDR1 and CDR2: MDHEN, SYDVKM. Germline trimming cut 3 bases from V and 8 bases from J; bases unmatched to any gene: 10. CDR3 protein: CASSFPADGLAGDEQFF. The CDR3 nucleotides read TGTGCCAGCAGTTTCCCCGCTGATGGACTAGCGGGGGATGAGCAGTTCTTC.

Remarks on this clone: In the same sample, other DNA sequences code for this CDR3. The chain couples TRBV18 to TRBJ2-5; 14 positions agree with TRBD2. J lost 2 bases, V lost 3 bases, and 2 bases had no gene match. This CDR3 is 16 amino acids long. Germline V gives CDR1 KGHSH, CDR2 LQKENI. The CDR3 nucleotides read TGTGCCAGCTCACCGGGACTAGCGGGAGTTCAAGAGACCCAGTACTTC. Translated: CASSPGLAGVQETQYF.

V is TRBV25-1 and J is TRBJ2-7, with D hard to call. The CDR3 loop spans 13 amino acids. Trimming cost V 3 bases and J 3 bases, with 9 bases left between them. Germline CDR1 and CDR2: MGHDK and SYGVNS. For the CDR3, the DNA is TGTGCCAGCAGTGACGCCATAGGCTACGAGCAGTACTTC. It yields the protein CASSDAIGYEQYF.

V and J are TRBV19 and TRBJ2-7; TRBD1 or TRBD2 may be the D gene (5 bases each). V was cut by 9 bases and J by 3 bases, with 12 bases left in between. Germline-derived CDR1 and CDR2 are LNHDA and SQIVND (reference sequence). The CDR3 sequence is 12 residues long. DNA of the CDR3: TGTGCCAGCCGGGGTGGGGGCTACGAGCAGTACTTC. Translated: CASRGGGYEQYF.